Shown below are 9 T cell receptor beta chains from a single sample sequenced in a study of persistence of HIV-infected CD4 T cells. These TCRs' antigens remain unknown. Sequencing used immunoSEQ version 4 in survey mode. Sequenced by immunoSEQ multiplex PCR; TCRdb stores in-frame clones only, minus some. The profile shows roughly 32,000 clones, 75% to 85% of them singletons. Cells were stimulated with overlapping HIV-1 Gag 15-mer peptides. CD40L/CD69 double-negative CD45RO-high memory CD4+ T cells were collected. The sequences come from CD4+ T cells sorted from PBMCs after approximately 20-hour stimulation, collected from a patient who received antiretroviral therapy. These receptors came from an adult woman with HIV who was CMV-seropositive.

The chain links TRBV7-8 to TRBJ2-2; perhaps TRBD1 as D (6 bases). The CDR3 is 16 amino acids. CDR1 is SGHVS and CDR2 is FQNEAQ in the germline V gene. Trimming stripped 5 bases from V and 0 bases from J, with 13 bases between. Here the CDR3 reads CASSRQDPPNTGELFF. The CDR3, as DNA: TGTGCCAGCAGCAGACAGGACCCTCCGAACACCGGGGAGCTGTTTTTT.

This clone has just a few counts. This chain uses TRBV3-1 (or the pseudogene TRBV3-2) with TRBJ2-5, with D perhaps TRBD1 (5 bases). V dropped 4 bases and J dropped 1 base, with 16 bases sitting between them. Germline values: CDR1 LGHDT, CDR2 YNNKEL (reference sequence). CDR3 size: 16 residues. As DNA, the CDR3 is TGTGCCAGCAGCCCGGGCAGGGCAGGTCGCCAAGAGACCCAGTACTTC. Translated, it gives CASSPGRAGRQETQYF.

V and J are TRBV10-3 and TRBJ2-7; TRBD2 matches at 9 bases. The V gene's germline CDR1 is ENHRY and CDR2 SYGVKD. V trimming: 6 bases; J trimming: 5 bases; junction bases outside the gene matches: 8. The CDR3 is 14 residues long. In DNA, the CDR3 is TGTGCCATCAGGGGGGCGGGAGGGCTCCACGAGCAGTACTTC. Its translation is CAIRGAGGLHEQYF.

This chain connects TRBV19 to TRBJ2-2; 9 bases are a match to TRBD1. J was trimmed by 3 bases and V by 3 bases; bases with no gene match: 2. CDR1 and CDR2 from the germline V gene are LNHDA and SQIVND (reference sequence). The CDR3 loop spans 15 amino acids. The CDR3 region has the DNA TGTGCCAGTAGTATGGGGGACAGGGACACCGGGGAGCTGTTTTTT. The encoded protein is CASSMGDRDTGELFF. Filled out from reference TRBV19 and TRBJ2-2, the complete variable domain reads DGGITQSPKYLFRKEGQNVTLSCEQNLNHDAMYWYRQDPGQGLRLIYYSQIVNDFQKGDIAEGYSVSREKKESFPLTVTSAQKNPTAFYLCASSMGDRDTGELFFGEGSRLTVL.

This clone was counted only a few times. The rearrangement links TRBV4-3 to TRBJ2-7; D may be TRBD1 (5 bases). The CDR3 spans 14 residues. Germline assignment: CDR1 LGHNA and CDR2 YSLEER. V gave up 0 bases and J gave up 3 bases, with 9 bases separating them. CDR3 region: CASSQEETDYEQYF. CDR3 DNA: TGCGCCAGCAGCCAAGAAGAGACAGACTACGAGCAGTACTTC.

The sample holds a few counts of this clone. The chain is built from TRBV21-1 and TRBJ2-1; the tabulated D call, TRBD2, remains unverified against the DNA. TRBV21-1 counts as a pseudogene. This CDR3 is 15 amino acids long. CDR3 in amino acids: CASRSSGGAGNEQFF. CDR3 in DNA: TGTGCCAGCAGGTCTAGCGGGGGGGCCGGTAATGAGCAGTTCTTC.

The V and J genes are TRBV19 and TRBJ1-6; 7 nucleotides align to TRBD1. Germline V gene lookup returns CDR1 LNHDA and CDR2 SQIVND (reference sequence). V lost 5 bases to trimming and J lost 10 bases; unmatched junction nucleotides: 5. The CDR3 sequence is 13 residues long. DNA of the CDR3: TGTGCCAGTAGTCTCGACAGGGACTCACCCCTCCACTTT. It is translated as CASSLDRDSPLHF.

This rearrangement joins TRBV28 to TRBJ1-1; 11 bases are a match to TRBD1. This CDR3 region has 14 residues. J gave up 4 bases and V 6 bases, and 4 bases lay outside the gene matches. CDR1 is MDHEN and CDR2 is SYDVKM in the germline V gene. CDR3 sequence: CASRGTGGGTEAFF. CDR3 in DNA: TGTGCCAGCAGGGGGACAGGGGGAGGCACTGAAGCTTTCTTT.

This clone has just a few counts. This rearrangement joins TRBV10-1 to TRBJ1-2; 8 nucleotides agree with TRBD1. After removal of 3 bases from V and 6 bases from J, the junction contained 6 bases not matched to a gene. CDR3 length: 14 residues. Per the germline V gene, CDR1 is WNHNN and CDR2 is SYGVQD (reference sequence). The chain's CDR3 is CASSDTGGMDGYTF. Written as DNA, the CDR3 is TGCGCCAGCAGTGATACAGGGGGAATGGATGGCTACACCTTC.